This TCR beta chain was sequenced during a study of identical twins. The CDR3 runs to 20 residues. V shed 2 bases, J shed 1 base, and the junction held 19 bases outside the gene matches. Germline V gene lookup returns CDR1 SGHRS and CDR2 YFSETQ. TCRdb re-derived calls from the 5' RACE reads in MiXCR, one entry per CDR3 protein. The sample holds 500,000 to 600,000 distinct CDR3 sequences; less than 25% are singletons and the top ten take around 0.9%. These sequences were also reported in another study, on T cells expressing NK-cell markers.

This clonotype was obtained from a woman between 18 and 29 years old in good health. The V call is TRBV5-1, the J call TRBJ2-3, with 7 bases lining up with TRBD2. What was sequenced was CD4+ T cells sorted from blood. In DNA, the CDR3 is TGCGCCAGCAGCTTATATAAAGGGACTACGATACCCCGGGGCACAGATACGCAGTATTTT. Translation gives CASSLYKGTTIPRGTDTQYF.